The 20 T cell receptor beta chains presented below share a single source sample, sequenced in a study of CD8+CD57+ T cells in acquired aplastic anemia. Genomic DNA, serving as template, underwent TCR beta VDJ and CDR3 profiling. TCRdb reanalysed the reads using MiXCR and keeps one entry per CDR3 protein. This sample has around 200,000 distinct CDR3 sequences, with around 63% found just once. Material for sequencing was sorted CD4+, CD8+, or CD8+CD57+ T cells (not recorded which) from PBMCs. These receptors were taken from a human donor in good health.

This chain uses TRBV7-6 with TRBJ2-5; 8 positions match TRBD1. Trimming removed 4 bases from V and 5 bases from J; junction bases left unmatched: 6. Looked up from germline, CDR1 is SGHVS and CDR2 is FNYEAQ. This CDR3 spans 14 amino acids. Written as DNA, the CDR3 is TGTGCCAGCAGCTCGACAGGGGATCCGGAGACCCAGTACTTC. Its translation: CASSSTGDPETQYF.

The rearrangement uses TRBV24-1 and TRBJ2-4; weak D call: TRBD1 (6 bases). This CDR3 region has 14 residues. The germline V gene has CDR1 KGHDR and CDR2 SFDVKD. Trimming cost V 5 bases and J 2 bases, with 9 bases left between them. CDR3 nucleotides: TGTGCCACCAGTGCCCGGGACACCAAAAACATTCAGTACTTC. Translated, it gives CATSARDTKNIQYF.

This clonotype was seen only a few times. This chain links TRBV20-1 with TRBJ2-7; the match to TRBD1 covers 8 bases. From germline, CDR1 is DFQATT and CDR2 SNEGSKA (reference sequence). With V trimmed by 5 bases and J by 5 bases, 5 bases remained unmatched. The CDR3 runs 12 residues. CDR3 DNA sequence: TGCAGTGCTGACTCAGGGGGCCACGAGCAGTACTTC. Its translation is CSADSGGHEQYF.

The rearrangement joins TRBV27 to TRBJ2-2, with D perhaps assigned TRBD1 or TRBD2 (5 bases each). This CDR3 has 15 amino acids. Between the trimmed V and J ends, which lost 7 bases and 1 base, there was a span of 13 bases. CDR1 is MNHEY, CDR2 SMNVEV, per germline (reference sequence). Here the CDR3 reads CASTLGTGNTGELFF. CDR3 DNA: TGTGCCAGCACCTTAGGGACGGGGAACACCGGGGAGCTGTTTTTT.

This clonotype showed up just a few times. This chain links TRBV7-6 with TRBJ2-5, with unresolved D. The CDR3 runs to 15 residues. V lost 1 base, J lost 5 bases, and 14 bases lay in between. Germline lookup yields CDR1 SGHVS and CDR2 FNYEAQ. The CDR3 region is CASSLVIGQVETQYF. CDR3 in DNA: TGTGCCAGCAGCTTAGTAATCGGGCAGGTTGAGACCCAGTACTTC.

This clonotype was seen repeatedly, ten times or more. The chain recombines TRBV4-3 with TRBJ2-1, with D perhaps being TRBD1 or TRBD2 (5 bases each). This CDR3 region has 14 residues. Germline values: CDR1 LGHNA, CDR2 YSLEER. V lost 4 bases and J lost 9, with 16 bases in between. CDR3 residues: CASSPLSVGVEQFF. CDR3 sequence (DNA): TGCGCCAGCAGCCCTTTATCGGTGGGGGTTGAGCAGTTCTTC.

Note on this clonotype: This may be a read error, as it is one base from a much larger clone. The chain is built from TRBV5-6 and TRBJ2-4; D is possibly TRBD1 (6 bases). Between the trimmed V and J ends, which lost 2 bases and 6 bases, there was a span of 12 bases. CDR1 is SGHDT, CDR2 YYEEEE, per germline. This CDR3 has 14 amino acids. CDR3 nucleotides: TGTGCCAGCAGCTTCTCCAGGGGAATAAACATTCAGTACTTC. Protein: CASSFSRGINIQYF.

This chain's CDR3 is CASSTGRTGRIGTEAFF. DNA for the CDR3: TGCGCCAGCAGCACGGGCAGGACAGGGCGGATCGGGACTGAAGCTTTCTTT. V usage is TRBV5-1 and J usage is TRBJ1-1, with 8 nucleotides matching TRBD1. Looked up from germline, CDR1 is SGHRS and CDR2 is YFSETQ. The CDR3 contains 17 residues. V was pared by 4 bases and J by 5 bases, with 16 bases of the junction left unmatched.

This clonotype was found a few times. The chain employs TRBV7-8 and TRBJ1-5; tentatively, D is TRBD1 (5 bases). CDR1 and CDR2 from the germline V gene are SGHVS and FQNEAQ. V was clipped by 4 bases and J by 1 base, with 5 bases between them. The CDR3 has 13 amino acids. CDR3 sequence: CASSWGSNQPQHF. In DNA, the CDR3 is TGTGCCAGCAGCTGGGGCAGCAATCAGCCCCAGCATTTT.

The rearrangement joins TRBV2 to TRBJ2-1; 10 bases map to TRBD1. Losses at the gene ends were 5 bases for V and 0 bases for J; bases not matched to a gene: 13. Per germline, CDR1 SNHLY and CDR2 FYNNEI. The CDR3 is 19 amino acids. CDR3 sequence (DNA): TGTGCCAGCAGTCCAATATACGACAGGGGGCCATACTCCTACAATGAGCAGTTCTTC. Translated: CASSPIYDRGPYSYNEQFF.

The chain uses TRBV10-2 and TRBJ2-1; 15 bases are shared with TRBD2. V gave up 6 bases and J gave up 13 bases; unmatched junction bases: 13. Germline V gene data show CDR1 as WSHSY and CDR2 as SAAADI. The CDR3 is made up of 16 amino acids. CDR3 sequence reads: CASRAPGTSGGSIQFF. The CDR3, as DNA: TGCGCCAGCAGGGCCCCCGGGACTAGCGGGGGGAGTATTCAGTTCTTC.

The gene calls are TRBV28 and TRBJ1-6; TRBD1 is a possible D gene (5 bases). The germline V gene encodes CDR1 MDHEN and CDR2 SYDVKM. Trimming removed 6 bases from V and 8 bases from J, with 20 bases in between. There are 16 residues in the CDR3. The CDR3 DNA sequence: TGTGCCAGCAGCCAAGACGGTAGGGGTAATCATTCACCCCTCCACTTT. It encodes CASSQDGRGNHSPLHF.

V and J are TRBV20-1 and TRBJ2-7; D assignment may be TRBD1 or TRBD2 (5 bases each). The CDR3 loop spans 16 amino acids. Germline CDR1 is DFQATT and CDR2 is SNEGSKA (reference sequence). V lost 0 bases and J lost 3, with 18 bases in between. The CDR3 DNA follows: TGCAGTGCTAGAGATGAGTCCAGGGAGAGCTACTACGAGCAGTACTTC. Encoded protein: CSARDESRESYYEQYF.

The rearrangement joins TRBV20-1 to TRBJ2-7; tentative D call: TRBD1 (5 bases). CDR3 length: 18 amino acids. The germline gives CDR1 DFQATT, CDR2 SNEGSKA (reference sequence). Trimming took 3 bases from V and 3 from J, leaving 27 bases between them. The CDR3 DNA is TGCAGTGCTAGCCGACCCCGCCCTGGGCGGACAATCCACTACGAGCAGTACTTC. It codes for CSASRPRPGRTIHYEQYF.

Many counts were recorded for this clonotype. This sequence joins TRBV29-1 and TRBJ2-2, with a weak D call TRBD2 (5 bases). V gave up 5 bases and J gave up 6 bases, with 7 bases separating them. Germline lookup yields CDR1 SQVTM and CDR2 ANQGSEA. The CDR3 runs 11 residues. The CDR3 sequence: CSVYGAGELFF. DNA for the CDR3: TGCAGCGTTTACGGGGCCGGGGAGCTGTTTTTT.

This chain joins TRBV7-9 and TRBJ2-3; D is ambiguous. The CDR3 runs 12 residues. Trimming cost V 10 bases and J 2 bases, with 10 bases left between them. The germline gives CDR1 SEHNR, CDR2 FQNEAQ (reference sequence). The DNA for the CDR3 is TGTGCCACCAGGCAATCCACAGATACGCAGTATTTT. Amino acids: CATRQSTDTQYF.

This clonotype was seen many times. V is TRBV6-5 and J is TRBJ1-2; D is uncertain. The CDR3 consists of 13 residues. Trimming cost V 2 bases and J 8 bases, with 12 bases left between them. Germline V gene data show CDR1 as MNHEY and CDR2 as SVGAGI. The CDR3 DNA sequence: TGTGCCAGCAGTTACCCGGGGTTGAGAGGCTACACCTTC. Translated, it gives CASSYPGLRGYTF.

This rearrangement joins TRBV2 to TRBJ2-7; D not resolved. V gave up 6 bases and J gave up 9 bases, with 6 bases separating them. Per the germline V gene, CDR1 is SNHLY and CDR2 is FYNNEI. The CDR3 runs to 9 residues. DNA for the CDR3: TGTGCCAGCAGAGACTGGCAGTACTTC. Translated, it gives CASRDWQYF. The variable domain in full, completed from reference TRBV2 and TRBJ2-7, reads EPEVTQTPSHQVTQMGQEVILRCVPISNHLYFYWYRQILGQKVEFLVSFYNNEISEKSEIFDDQFSVERPDGSNFTLKIRSTKLEDSAMYFCASRDWQYFGPGTRLTVT.

This rearrangement joins TRBV27 to TRBJ2-7; D unclear. Trimming removed 8 bases from V and 2 bases from J, with 16 bases in between. This CDR3 spans 14 amino acids. Germline V lookup: CDR1 MNHEY, CDR2 SMNVEV (reference sequence). The CDR3 reads CASGVPIPPYEQYF. The DNA for the CDR3 is TGTGCCAGCGGGGTCCCGATCCCACCCTACGAGCAGTACTTC.

This clonotype was picked up many times. CDR3 sequence (DNA): TGTGCCAGCTCAACAGGGGGCTCCTACGAGCAGTACTTC. Translated: CASSTGGSYEQYF. The V and J genes are TRBV19 and TRBJ2-7, with 8 positions matching TRBD1. Germline V gene lookup returns CDR1 LNHDA and CDR2 SQIVND (reference sequence). V gave up 9 bases and J gave up 0 bases; unmatched junction bases: 4. This CDR3 spans 13 amino acids.